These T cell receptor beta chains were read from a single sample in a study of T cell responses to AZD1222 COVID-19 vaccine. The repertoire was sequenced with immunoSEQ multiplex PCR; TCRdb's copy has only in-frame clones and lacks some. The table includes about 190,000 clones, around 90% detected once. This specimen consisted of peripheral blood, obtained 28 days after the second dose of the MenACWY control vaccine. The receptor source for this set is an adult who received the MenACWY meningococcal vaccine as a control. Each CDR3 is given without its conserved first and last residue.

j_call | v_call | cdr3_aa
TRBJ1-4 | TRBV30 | AYDNLGLTYEKLF
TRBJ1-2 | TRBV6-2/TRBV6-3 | ASSYETAYGYT
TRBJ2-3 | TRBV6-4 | ASSPMGTGGTSGATQY
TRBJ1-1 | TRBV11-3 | ASSFGLTSPAF
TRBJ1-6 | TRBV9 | ASSAGTDPYNSPLH
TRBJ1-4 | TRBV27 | ASSLDRGRYEKLF
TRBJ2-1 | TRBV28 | ASSTGGGFNEQF
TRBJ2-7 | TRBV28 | ASSLGGPLAINEQY
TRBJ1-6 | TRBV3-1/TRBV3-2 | ASRRIDNSPLH
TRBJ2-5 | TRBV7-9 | ASRRYQETQY
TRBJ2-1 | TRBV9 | ASSPRTSGRSEQF
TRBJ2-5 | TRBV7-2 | ASSHPGVALETQY
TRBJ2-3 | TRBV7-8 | ASSLAVGGRTDTQY
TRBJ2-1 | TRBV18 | ASSPFLGEGQYNEQF
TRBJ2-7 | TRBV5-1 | ASSRTTGESSEQY
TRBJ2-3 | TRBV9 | ASSVVGGRTTQY
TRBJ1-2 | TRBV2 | ASSGTGQNYGYT
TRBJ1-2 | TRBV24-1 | ATSGWPNYGYT
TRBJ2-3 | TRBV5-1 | ASSFLAGVSTDTQY
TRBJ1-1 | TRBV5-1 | ASSPHLNTEAF
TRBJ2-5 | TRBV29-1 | SGVRQVKETQY
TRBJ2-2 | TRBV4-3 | ASSQQRGTGELF
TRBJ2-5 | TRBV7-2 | ASSLAPSETQY
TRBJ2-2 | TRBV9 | ASSVEGARSGELF
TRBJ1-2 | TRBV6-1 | ASSEGSSTLYYGYT
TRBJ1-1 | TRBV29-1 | SVAGTGREAF
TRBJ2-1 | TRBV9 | ASSQQTSDDEQF
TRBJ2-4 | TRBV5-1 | ASSPLEGARKNIQY
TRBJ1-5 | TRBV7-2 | ATRWGRDSNQPQH
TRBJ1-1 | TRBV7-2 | ASSLVGQDTEAF